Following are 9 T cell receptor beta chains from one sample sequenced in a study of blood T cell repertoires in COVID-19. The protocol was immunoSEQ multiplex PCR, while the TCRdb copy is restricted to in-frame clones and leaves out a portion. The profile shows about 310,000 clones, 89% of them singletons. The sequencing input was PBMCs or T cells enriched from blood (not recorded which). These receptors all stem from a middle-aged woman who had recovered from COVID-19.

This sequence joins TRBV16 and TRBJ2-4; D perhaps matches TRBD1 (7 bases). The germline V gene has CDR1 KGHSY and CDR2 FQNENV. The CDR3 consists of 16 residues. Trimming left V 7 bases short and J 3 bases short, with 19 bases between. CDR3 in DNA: TGTGCCAGCACCACGTCAGGGGGGAGACTCAAAAACATTCAGTACTTC. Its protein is CASTTSGGRLKNIQYF. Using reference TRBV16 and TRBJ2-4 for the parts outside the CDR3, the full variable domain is GEEVAQTPKHLVRGEGQKAKLYCAPIKGHSYVFWYQQVLKNEFKFLISFQNENVFDETGMPKERFSAKCLPNSPCSLEIQATKLEDSAVYFCASTTSGGRLKNIQYFGAGTRLSVL.

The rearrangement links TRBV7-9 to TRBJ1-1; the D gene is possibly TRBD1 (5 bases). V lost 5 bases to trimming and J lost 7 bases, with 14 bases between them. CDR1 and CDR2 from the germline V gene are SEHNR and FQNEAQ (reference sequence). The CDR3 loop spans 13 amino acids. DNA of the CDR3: TGTGCCAGCAGCCCATCGATGGGGCATGAAGCTTTCTTT. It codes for CASSPSMGHEAFF.

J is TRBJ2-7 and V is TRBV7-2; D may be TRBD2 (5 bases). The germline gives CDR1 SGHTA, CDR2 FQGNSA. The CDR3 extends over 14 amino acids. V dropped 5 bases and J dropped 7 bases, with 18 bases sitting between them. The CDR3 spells CASSRSAGIEEQYF. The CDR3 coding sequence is TGTGCCAGCAGCCGTTCCGCGGGCATTGAGGAGCAGTACTTC.

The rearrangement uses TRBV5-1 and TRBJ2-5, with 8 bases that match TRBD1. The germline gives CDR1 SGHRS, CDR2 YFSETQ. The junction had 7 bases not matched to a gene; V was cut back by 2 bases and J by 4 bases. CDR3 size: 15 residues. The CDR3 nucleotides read TGCGCCAGCAGCTTTGACAGGGGTAGCGGAGAGACCCAGTACTTC. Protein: CASSFDRGSGETQYF.

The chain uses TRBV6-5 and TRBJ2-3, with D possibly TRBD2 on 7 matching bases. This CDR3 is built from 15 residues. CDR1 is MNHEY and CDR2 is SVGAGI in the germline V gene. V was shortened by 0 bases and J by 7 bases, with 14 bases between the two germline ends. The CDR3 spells CASSYSGGGGNTQYF. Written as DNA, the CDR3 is TGTGCCAGCAGTTACTCGGGAGGGGGAGGGAATACGCAGTATTTT.

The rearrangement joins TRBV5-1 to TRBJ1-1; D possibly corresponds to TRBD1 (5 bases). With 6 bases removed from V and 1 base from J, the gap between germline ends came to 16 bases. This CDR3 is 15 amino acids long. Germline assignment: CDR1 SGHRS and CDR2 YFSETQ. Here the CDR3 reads CASTREGQQNTEAFF. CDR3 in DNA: TGCGCCAGCACTAGGGAAGGACAACAGAACACTGAAGCTTTCTTT.

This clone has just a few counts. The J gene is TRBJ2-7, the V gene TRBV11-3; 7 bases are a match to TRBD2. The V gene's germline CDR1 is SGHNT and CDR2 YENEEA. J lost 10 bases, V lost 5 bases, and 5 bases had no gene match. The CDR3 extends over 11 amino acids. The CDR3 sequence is CASSPRLAQYF. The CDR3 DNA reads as TGTGCCAGCAGCCCTAGACTAGCTCAGTACTTC.

In DNA form, the CDR3 reads TGTGCCAGCAGTCGCGACAGCACAACTAATGAAAAACTGTTTTTT. Its protein product is CASSRDSTTNEKLFF. The chain combines TRBV6-2 or TRBV6-3 with TRBJ1-4; a possible D gene is TRBD1 (5 bases). V was clipped by 5 bases and J by 0 bases, with 10 bases between them. Germline V gene sequence: CDR1 MNHEY, CDR2 SVGEGT. The CDR3 loop spans 15 amino acids.

The CDR3 loop reads CASSSGSQPQHF. The DNA of the CDR3 is TGTGCCAGCAGCTCAGGGTCCCAGCCCCAGCATTTT. The chain joins TRBV12-3 or TRBV12-4 to TRBJ1-5; possible D gene TRBD1, 5 bases. CDR3 size: 12 residues. The V end lost 6 bases, the J end lost 7 bases, and 10 bases lay between the germline ends.